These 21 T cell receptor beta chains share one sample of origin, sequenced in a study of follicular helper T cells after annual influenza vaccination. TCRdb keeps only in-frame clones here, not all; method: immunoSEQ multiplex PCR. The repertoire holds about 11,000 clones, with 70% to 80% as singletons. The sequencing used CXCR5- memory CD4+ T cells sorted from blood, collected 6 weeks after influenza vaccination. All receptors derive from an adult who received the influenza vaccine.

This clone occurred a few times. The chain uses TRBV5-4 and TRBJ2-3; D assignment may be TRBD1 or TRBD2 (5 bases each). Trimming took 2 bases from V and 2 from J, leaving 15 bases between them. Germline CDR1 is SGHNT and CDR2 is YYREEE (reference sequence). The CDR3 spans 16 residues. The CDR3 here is CASSFKALGPTDTQYF. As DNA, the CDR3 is TGTGCCAGCAGCTTTAAAGCGCTGGGACCCACAGATACGCAGTATTTT.

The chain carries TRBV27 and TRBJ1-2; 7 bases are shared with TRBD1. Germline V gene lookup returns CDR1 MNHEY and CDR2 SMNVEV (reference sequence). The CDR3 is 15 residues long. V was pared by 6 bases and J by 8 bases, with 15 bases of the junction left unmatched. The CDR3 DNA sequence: TGTGCCAGCAGAAAAGTAGACAGGGCTTTGACCGGCTACACCTTC. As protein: CASRKVDRALTGYTF.

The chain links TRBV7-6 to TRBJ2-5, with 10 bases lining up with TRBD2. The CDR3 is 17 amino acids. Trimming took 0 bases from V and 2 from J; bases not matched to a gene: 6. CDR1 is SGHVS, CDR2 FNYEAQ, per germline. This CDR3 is CASSLAPASGSQETQYF. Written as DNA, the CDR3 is TGTGCCAGCAGCTTAGCGCCGGCTAGCGGGAGTCAAGAGACCCAGTACTTC.

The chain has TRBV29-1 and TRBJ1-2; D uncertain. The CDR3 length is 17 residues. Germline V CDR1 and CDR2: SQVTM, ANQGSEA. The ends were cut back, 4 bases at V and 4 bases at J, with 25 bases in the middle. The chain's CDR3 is CSVVGDRAGRVFYGYTF. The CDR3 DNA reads TGCAGCGTTGTCGGGGATCGGGCGGGGAGAGTCTTCTATGGCTACACCTTC.

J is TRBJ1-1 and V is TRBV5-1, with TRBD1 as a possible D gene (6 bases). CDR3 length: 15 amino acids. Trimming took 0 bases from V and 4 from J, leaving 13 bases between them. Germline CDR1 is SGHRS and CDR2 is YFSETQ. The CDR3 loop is CASSLGGGGSTEAFF. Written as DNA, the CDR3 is TGCGCCAGCAGCTTGGGGGGGGGCGGGAGCACTGAAGCTTTCTTT.

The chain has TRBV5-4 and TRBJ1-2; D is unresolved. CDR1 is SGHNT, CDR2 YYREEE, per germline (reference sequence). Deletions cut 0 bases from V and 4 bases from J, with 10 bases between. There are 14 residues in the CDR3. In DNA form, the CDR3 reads TGTGCCAGCAGCTTGGATGGGCAGACCTATGGCTACACCTTC. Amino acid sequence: CASSLDGQTYGYTF.

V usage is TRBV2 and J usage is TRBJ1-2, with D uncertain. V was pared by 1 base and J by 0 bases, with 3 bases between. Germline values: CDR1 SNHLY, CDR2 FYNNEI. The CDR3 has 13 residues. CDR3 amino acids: CASSEGTNYGYTF. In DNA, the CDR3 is TGTGCCAGCAGTGAAGGGACTAACTATGGCTACACCTTC.

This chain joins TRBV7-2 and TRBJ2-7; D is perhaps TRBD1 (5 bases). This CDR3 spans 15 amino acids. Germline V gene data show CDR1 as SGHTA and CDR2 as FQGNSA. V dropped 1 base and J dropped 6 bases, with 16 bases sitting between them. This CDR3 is CASSLGQRWGGEQYF. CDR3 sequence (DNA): TGTGCCAGCAGCTTAGGACAGCGATGGGGTGGCGAGCAGTACTTC.

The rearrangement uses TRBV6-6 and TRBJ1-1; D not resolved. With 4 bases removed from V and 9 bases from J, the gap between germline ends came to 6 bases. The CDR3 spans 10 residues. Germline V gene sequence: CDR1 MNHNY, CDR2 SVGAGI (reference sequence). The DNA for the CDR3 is TGTGCCAGCAGTTCGGAGAAAGCTTTCTTT. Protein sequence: CASSSEKAFF.

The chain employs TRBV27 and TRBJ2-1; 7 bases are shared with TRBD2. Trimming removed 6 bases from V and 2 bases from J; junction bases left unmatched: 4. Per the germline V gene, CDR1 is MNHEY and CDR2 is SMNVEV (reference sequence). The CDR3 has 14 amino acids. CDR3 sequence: CASSAGTTYNEQFF. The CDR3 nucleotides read TGTGCCAGCAGCGCCGGGACTACCTACAATGAGCAGTTCTTC.

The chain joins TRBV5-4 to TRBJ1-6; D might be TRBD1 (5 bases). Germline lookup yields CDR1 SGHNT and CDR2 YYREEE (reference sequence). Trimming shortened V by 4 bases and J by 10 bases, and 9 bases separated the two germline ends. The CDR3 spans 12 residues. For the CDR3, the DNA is TGTGCCAGCAGCACAGCAGGGTCACCCCTCCACTTT. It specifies CASSTAGSPLHF.

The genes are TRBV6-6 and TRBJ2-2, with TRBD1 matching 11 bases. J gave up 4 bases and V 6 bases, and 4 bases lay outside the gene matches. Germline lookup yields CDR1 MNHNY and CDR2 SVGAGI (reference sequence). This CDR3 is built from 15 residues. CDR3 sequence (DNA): TGTGCCAGCAGGCTGGACAGGGGGCGCACCGGGGAGCTGTTTTTT. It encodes CASRLDRGRTGELFF.

The CDR3 spells CASSNRGDGYTF. DNA for the CDR3: TGTGCCAGCAGCAACCGGGGGGACGGCTACACCTTC. The chain combines TRBV7-8 with TRBJ1-2; D might be TRBD1 (5 bases). The CDR3 length is 12 residues. Germline CDR1 SGHVS, CDR2 FQNEAQ. V was clipped by 5 bases and J by 8 bases, with 12 bases between them.

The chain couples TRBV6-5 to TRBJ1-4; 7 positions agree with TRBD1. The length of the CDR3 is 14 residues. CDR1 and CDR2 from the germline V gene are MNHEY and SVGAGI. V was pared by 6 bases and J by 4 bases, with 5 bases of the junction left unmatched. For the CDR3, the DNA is TGTGCCAGCAGCCTGGGACAGTTTAATGAAAAACTGTTTTTT. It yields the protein CASSLGQFNEKLFF.

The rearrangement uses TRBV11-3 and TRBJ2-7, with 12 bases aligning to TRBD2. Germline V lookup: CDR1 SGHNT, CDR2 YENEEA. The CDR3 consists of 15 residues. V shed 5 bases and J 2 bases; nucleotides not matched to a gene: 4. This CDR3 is CASSPTSGGTYEQYF. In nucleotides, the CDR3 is TGTGCCAGCAGCCCGACTAGCGGGGGCACCTACGAGCAGTACTTC.

This CDR3 is CAISEPSGEQYF. For the CDR3, the DNA is TGTGCCATCAGTGAGCCTTCCGGGGAGCAGTACTTC. This chain uses TRBV10-3 with TRBJ2-7; unclear D gene. Germline CDR1 and CDR2: ENHRY and SYGVKD. The CDR3 has 12 residues. Trimming left V 2 bases short and J 7 bases short, with 9 bases between.

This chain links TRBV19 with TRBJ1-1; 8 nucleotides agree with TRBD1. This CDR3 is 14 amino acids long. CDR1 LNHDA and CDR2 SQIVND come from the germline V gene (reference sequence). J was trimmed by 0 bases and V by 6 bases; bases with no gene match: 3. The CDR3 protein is CASSPDRVNTEAFF. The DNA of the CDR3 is TGTGCCAGTAGCCCGGACAGGGTGAACACTGAAGCTTTCTTT.

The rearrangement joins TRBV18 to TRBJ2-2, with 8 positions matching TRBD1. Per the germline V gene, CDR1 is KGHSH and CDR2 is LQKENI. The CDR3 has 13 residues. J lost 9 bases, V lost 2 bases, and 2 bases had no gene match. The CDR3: CASSPDRGRELFF. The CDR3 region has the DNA TGTGCCAGCTCACCAGACAGGGGACGGGAGCTGTTTTTT.

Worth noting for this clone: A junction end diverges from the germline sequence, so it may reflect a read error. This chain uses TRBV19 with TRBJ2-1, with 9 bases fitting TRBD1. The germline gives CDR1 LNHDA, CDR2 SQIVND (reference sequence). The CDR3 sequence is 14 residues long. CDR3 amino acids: CASSITTGGNEQLF. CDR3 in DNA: TGTGCCAGTAGTATAACCACAGGGGGCAATGAGCAGCTCTTC.

CDR3 bases: TGCGCCAGCAGCTTGTGGGCAGGCCCTAACTATGGCTACACCTTC. This gives the protein CASSLWAGPNYGYTF. The chain uses TRBV5-1 and TRBJ1-2, with D hard to call. Germline assignment: CDR1 SGHRS and CDR2 YFSETQ. The CDR3 contains 15 residues. Trimming cost V 1 base and J 0 bases, with 10 bases left between them.

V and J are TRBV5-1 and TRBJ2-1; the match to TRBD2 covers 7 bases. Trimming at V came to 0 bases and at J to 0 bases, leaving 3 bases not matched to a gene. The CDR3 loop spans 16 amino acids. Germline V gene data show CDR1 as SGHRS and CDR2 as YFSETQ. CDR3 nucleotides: TGCGCCAGCAGCTTGGCGGGGGGAAACTCCTACAATGAGCAGTTCTTC. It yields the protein CASSLAGGNSYNEQFF.